This entry describes one T cell receptor (beta chain). The target antigen is unknown. Germline lookup yields CDR1 MGHDK and CDR2 SYGVNS. The CDR3 spans 14 residues. Trimming took 6 bases from V and 1 from J, leaving 12 bases between them. Sequencing templates came from extracted RNA that was reverse transcribed into cDNA. Sequenced by immunoSEQ multiplex PCR; TCRdb stores in-frame clones only, minus some. Of 100,000 to 150,000 clones listed, 55% to 65% were seen once; the top ten hold 2.8%. The data were obtained in a study of CD8+ T cells in alopecia areata. Overall study results and limits: Researchers reported that TCR sharing among patients proved less clear than in mice, possibly HLA-linked. There were also resident alphabeta T cells of normal skin sequenced in scalp samples.

From PBMCs, CD4+ and CD8+ T cells were sorted. The gene calls are TRBV25-1 and TRBJ1-1; D unclear. Source material: CD4+ T cells sorted from blood. This clonotype was sampled from a human donor in good health. CDR3 loop: CASRIQGSNTEAFF. In DNA form, the CDR3 reads TGTGCCAGCAGAATCCAAGGATCGAACACTGAAGCTTTCTTT.